This passage covers 5 T cell receptor beta chains from one sample sequenced in a study of a mutant IDH1 vaccine in newly diagnosed glioma. Documented time point: baseline, week 1 (first vaccination visit). Regarding treatment: pre-vaccination baseline after standard-of-care therapy. Profiling relied on immunoSEQ multiplex PCR, and the TCRdb table lists in-frame clones only, not all of them. This table holds over 55,000 clones, about 86% found once. The starting material was peripheral blood mononuclear cells (PBMCs), obtained from a glioma patient treated with radiotherapy, temozolomide or both. These receptors were collected from a woman younger than 35 with glioma. Some clones in this sample may be carry-over from other donors' samples.

The CDR3 DNA sequence: TGTGCCAGCAGCCGTCGAAGCCGAGGAGATACGCAGTATTTT. It specifies CASSRRSRGDTQYF. V gene TRBV6-5 combines with J gene TRBJ2-3, with no clear D. The CDR3 runs 14 residues. From germline, CDR1 is MNHEY and CDR2 SVGAGI. Trimming took 6 bases from V and 5 from J, leaving 15 bases between them.

The V gene is TRBV7-2, the J gene TRBJ2-7; TRBD2 matches at 13 bases. The germline V gene encodes CDR1 SGHTA and CDR2 FQGNSA. The V and J ends lost 6 bases and 1 base, in that order; junction bases with no gene match: 12. CDR3 length equals 18 residues. This CDR3 is CASSYLPGLAGSSYEQYF. Here the CDR3 DNA reads TGTGCCAGCAGTTACCTGCCGGGACTAGCGGGGTCTTCCTACGAGCAGTACTTC.

The chain has TRBV14 and TRBJ2-7; 9 bases are a match to TRBD2. The J segment lost 4 bases and the V segment lost 1 base, leaving 11 bases of the junction unmatched. Germline values: CDR1 SGHDN, CDR2 FVKESK. The length of the CDR3 is 17 residues. CDR3 region: CASSQGIAGEKLYEQYF. The CDR3 DNA is TGTGCCAGCAGCCAAGGAATAGCGGGAGAAAAGCTATACGAGCAGTACTTC.

This chain joins TRBV30 and TRBJ1-1; 7 bases agree with TRBD1. The germline V gene encodes CDR1 GTSNPN and CDR2 SVGIG (reference sequence). Trimming cost V 5 bases and J 4 bases; bases outside gene matches: 7. CDR3 length: 13 amino acids. CDR3 sequence: CAWGGTAGTEAFF. The CDR3 region has the DNA TGTGCCTGGGGAGGGACAGCGGGCACTGAAGCTTTCTTT.

This clone has more than one count but fewer than ten. The rearrangement uses TRBV9 and TRBJ1-1; 7 nucleotides line up with TRBD1. CDR1 and CDR2 from the germline V gene are SGDLS and YYNGEE. This CDR3 comprises 15 residues. The V gene end was trimmed by 3 bases and the J gene end by 1 base; junction bases not matched to a gene: 6. CDR3: CASSARQGGNTEAFF. CDR3 in DNA: TGTGCCAGCAGCGCCCGACAGGGAGGGAACACTGAAGCTTTCTTT. Together with reference TRBV9 and TRBJ1-1, the CDR3 gives the full variable domain: DSGVTQTPKHLITATGQRVTLRCSPRSGDLSVYWYQQSLDQGLQFLIQYYNGEERAKGNILERFSAQQFPDLHSELNLSSLELGDSALYFCASSARQGGNTEAFFGQGTRLTVV.